Below are 2 T cell receptor delta chains sequenced from a single sample in a study of delta chains in infants with herpesvirus infections. PBMC RNA was reverse transcribed using gamma-chain- and delta-chain-specific primers. TCRdb called clones anew from the RT-PCR reads with CATT. The sample carries over 1,000 delta-chain clones, 8.2% recorded once. The sequenced sample was peripheral blood, obtained at time point 2 of longitudinal follow-up. The origin of the receptors is a human donor who was a Ugandan infant, either HIV-exposed or HIV-unexposed (not recorded which).

By proportion, this clone is medium-sized. This chain uses TRDV1 with TRDJ2; the D call may be TRDD2 or TRDD3 (8 bases each). Trimming cost V 0 bases and J 5 bases, with 31 bases left between them. CDR1 and CDR2 (germline): TSWWSYY, QGS. CDR3 size: 22 residues. The CDR3, as DNA: TGTGCTCTTGGGGAACTCGGCTTGGACTTCCTACTTAGCTTGGGGGATACAGCACAACTCTTCTTT. It encodes CALGELGLDFLLSLGDTAQLFF.

This clone is large by share. The rearrangement links TRDV1 to TRDJ1, with TRDD3 identical over 11 bases. Germline-derived CDR1 and CDR2 are TSWWSYY and QGS. The CDR3 is 20 residues long. Losses at the gene ends were 2 bases for V and 3 bases for J; bases not matched to a gene: 17. The CDR3 DNA follows: TGTGCTCTTGGGGAAAATCCTTCCTACTGGGGGATAAGGGAGCCCGATAAACTCATCTTT. Translating gives CALGENPSYWGIREPDKLIF.